This TCR beta chain stems from a study of blood T cell repertoires in COVID-19. As for the study in general: Material from acute and convalescent COVID-19 was sourced from the United States, Italy and Spain. T cells, B-cell-depleted T cells, or PBMCs supplied cDNA or gDNA.

A single count supports this clone. How the authors handled the data: By means of reference gene primer amplification, nucleated cell counts were estimated. Clones were read by immunoSEQ multiplex PCR, and TCRdb kept only the in-frame ones, dropping some. The V and J calls and clone size come from that table; D and trimming were worked out from the DNA. The sample holds 60,000 to 80,000 clones, about 88% seen once. CDR3 length: 13 amino acids. V dropped 5 bases and J dropped 10 bases, with 15 bases sitting between them. Germline-derived CDR1 and CDR2 are SGHAT and FQNNGV. The rearrangement uses TRBV11-2 and TRBJ2-1; TRBD2 is a possible D gene (5 bases). The sample was peripheral blood. The clonotype comes from a human donor in a cohort sampled during active COVID-19. This chain's CDR3 is CASSQDWLSEQFF. In DNA form, the CDR3 reads TGTGCCAGCAGCCAGGACTGGTTGAGCGAGCAGTTCTTC.